The 2 T cell receptor beta chains below all came from one sample that was sequenced in a study of brain T cells in children with intractable seizures. Time point here: blood from clinic visit 5 months post-surgery; TSC patient then seizure free. Data came from immunoSEQ multiplex PCR; TCRdb stores just in-frame clones and leaves some out. The table shows 340,000 or so clones, with approximately 93% occurring only once. The sample was peripheral blood, taken 4 to 5 months after surgery. All receptors come from a boy younger than two with tuberous sclerosis and intractable seizures.

The CDR3 DNA reads TGTGCCAGCAGCCAAGATTTTGCGAGTTTGCGCACTGAAGCTTTCTTT. Protein: CASSQDFASLRTEAFF. The chain links TRBV4-2 to TRBJ1-1; D is ambiguous. This CDR3 is built from 16 residues. The germline V and J ends were trimmed by 0 bases and 4 bases, with 15 bases remaining between them. Germline V gene lookup returns CDR1 LGHNA and CDR2 YNFKEQ.

The chain couples TRBV9 to TRBJ2-7; TRBD1 is a possible D gene (8 bases). Looked up from germline, CDR1 is SGDLS and CDR2 is YYNGEE. This CDR3 is 15 amino acids long. V shed 3 bases and J shed 4 bases, with 17 bases lying between them. The CDR3 DNA is TGTGCCAGCAGCGGCGACAGGGGAGGGGAGTACGAGCAGTACTTC. Translating gives CASSGDRGGEYEQYF.